Listed here are 3 T cell receptor beta chains from one sample, sequenced in a study of blood T cell repertoires in COVID-19. Some clones are missing from TCRdb's copy, which holds only in-frame ones; the method was immunoSEQ multiplex PCR. The repertoire has about 300,000 clones, approximately 90% of them found once; the top ten carry 2.2%. Material: peripheral blood. The receptor source for this set is a woman aged 25 to 45 with COVID-19, enrolled during active disease.

The V gene is TRBV18, the J gene TRBJ1-3; TRBD1 might be the D (6 bases). V was trimmed by 6 bases and J by 4 bases, leaving 10 bases between them. Germline lookup yields CDR1 KGHSH and CDR2 LQKENI. CDR3 length: 13 amino acids. The CDR3 here is CASSQGQGNTIYF. For the CDR3, the DNA is TGTGCCAGCTCCCAAGGACAGGGAAACACCATATATTTT.

This chain uses TRBV30 with TRBJ2-1, with D uncertain. CDR1 and CDR2 (germline): GTSNPN, SVGIG (reference sequence). V lost 4 bases and J 5 bases, leaving 6 bases between the germline ends. The length of the CDR3 is 11 residues. The chain's CDR3 is CAWKQHNEQFF. In nucleotides, the CDR3 is TGTGCCTGGAAACAGCACAATGAGCAGTTCTTC.

The rearrangement links TRBV6-2 or TRBV6-3 to TRBJ2-2; 9 bases fit TRBD2. CDR3 size: 14 residues. The V gene end was trimmed by 4 bases and the J gene end by 5 bases; junction bases not matched to a gene: 2. CDR1 MNHEY and CDR2 SVGEGT come from the germline V gene. The CDR3 DNA reads TGTGCCAGCAGTTTCAGCGGGAGGACCGGGGAGCTGTTTTTT. Its protein product is CASSFSGRTGELFF.